Described below is a single T cell receptor (beta chain) sequence and its context. Its antigen is currently unknown. The data were obtained in a study of T cell repertoires in cytomegalovirus infection. General study findings and limits: The ex vivo response showed dominance by HLA-C-restricted CMV-specific TCR beta clonotypes.

TCRdb used MiXCR to reprocess the reads, holding one entry per CDR3 protein. Among hundreds of thousands of distinct CDR3 sequences listed, roughly 46% were seen once. CDR1 and CDR2 from the germline V gene are SGHTA and FQGNSA. V dropped 1 base and J dropped 4 bases, with 11 bases sitting between them. This CDR3 contains 15 residues. The V gene is TRBV7-2, the J gene TRBJ2-1; D unclear. This clonotype was obtained from a human donor in good health (CMV status not recorded). Some clones in this sample may be carry-over from other donors' samples. The material sequenced was cultured PBMCs, taken from culture after CMV antigen stimulation. The CDR3 nucleotides read TGTGCCAGCAGCTTAGTGGCGGAGATATACAATGAGCAGTTCTTC. It specifies CASSLVAEIYNEQFF.